The rows below give T cell receptor beta chains drawn from one sample of a study of blood T cell repertoires in COVID-19. The protocol was immunoSEQ multiplex PCR, while the TCRdb copy is restricted to in-frame clones and leaves out a portion. The sample has about 220,000 clones, roughly 80% seen once. The source material was peripheral blood. All receptors derive from a woman in her 70s with acute or convalescent COVID-19. Both conserved end residues are part of each CDR3.

TRBV6-5	11	CASRGQSTLHF
TRBV6-5	13	CASSYKDRAEAFF
TRBV11-2	16	CASSASGGASGKTQYF
TRBV11-2	15	CASSLGGGRQETQYF
TRBV6-5	16	CASSYSGSEGTYGYTF
TRBV5-6	15	CASSFRRTGYSPLHF
TRBV11-2	12	CASRRGGSEAFF
TRBV28	13	CASSLIKGDTIYF
TRBV29-1	13	CSVEQENQETQYF
TRBV7-9	14	CASSRPGGYNEQFF
TRBV7-2	17	CASSYEGRGYWNTEAFF
TRBV13	12	CASSRMQETQYF
TRBV7-2	13	CASSKDRDYGYTF
TRBV6-6	13	CASLRTAYTEAFF